This TCR beta chain emerged from a study of a mutant IDH1 vaccine in newly diagnosed glioma. General study findings and limits: Immune responses induced by vaccination arose in 93.3% of the patients.

Remarks on this clone: What it binds is not known.

Using immunoSEQ multiplex PCR, the repertoire was profiled, and TCRdb retains in-frame clones only, with some absent. The data show 52,000 or so clones, about four fifths seen once. V gave up 4 bases and J gave up 5 bases; unmatched junction bases: 7. There are 15 residues in the CDR3. The V gene's germline CDR1 is SGHDN and CDR2 FVKESK. Specified time point: week 23, last vaccination. Vaccine doses each comprised 300 ug of mutant IDH1 20-mer peptide, with topical imiquimod. The material sequenced was PBMCs, taken from a glioma patient whose treatment included an IDH1 peptide vaccine. The chain joins TRBV14 to TRBJ2-5, with 10 bases matching TRBD2. The TCR sequence derives from a middle-aged man with glioma. This chain's CDR3 is CASSPTAGGLETQYF. The CDR3 coding sequence is TGTGCCAGCAGCCCTACAGCGGGGGGGCTGGAGACCCAGTACTTC.